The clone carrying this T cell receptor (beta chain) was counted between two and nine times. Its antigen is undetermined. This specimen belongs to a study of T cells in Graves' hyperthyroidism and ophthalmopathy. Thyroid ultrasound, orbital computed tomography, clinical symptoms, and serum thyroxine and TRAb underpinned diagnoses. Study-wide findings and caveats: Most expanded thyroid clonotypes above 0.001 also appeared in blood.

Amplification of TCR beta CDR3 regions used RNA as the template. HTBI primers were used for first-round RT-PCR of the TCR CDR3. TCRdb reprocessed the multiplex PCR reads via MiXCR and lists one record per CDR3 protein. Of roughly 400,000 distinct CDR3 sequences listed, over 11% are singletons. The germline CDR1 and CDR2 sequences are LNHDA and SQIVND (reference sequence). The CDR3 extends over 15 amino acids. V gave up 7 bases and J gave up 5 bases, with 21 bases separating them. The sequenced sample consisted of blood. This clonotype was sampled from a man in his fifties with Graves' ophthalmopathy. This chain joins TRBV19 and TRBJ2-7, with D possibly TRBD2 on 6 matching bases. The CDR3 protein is CASTRRGGVRDEQYF. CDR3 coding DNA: TGTGCCAGTACCAGGCGGGGCGGCGTGAGGGACGAGCAGTACTTC.